Following are 6 T cell receptor beta chains from one sample sequenced in a study of PD-1 blockade in classical Hodgkin lymphoma. Every single patient, without exception, relapsed after autologous stem cell transplantation, and brentuximab vedotin exposure varied. TCRdb's copy holds only in-frame clones and misses some; the assay was immunoSEQ multiplex PCR. The table lists roughly 20,000 clones, approximately 84% of them singletons. The sequencing used peripheral blood mononuclear cells (PBMCs), collected at baseline. Source of these receptors: a human donor with classical Hodgkin lymphoma.

The gene calls are TRBV29-1 and TRBJ2-3, with 9 bases matching TRBD2. With 5 bases clipped from V and 4 bases from J, the junction kept 4 bases outside the gene matches. Germline-derived CDR1 and CDR2 are SQVTM and ANQGSEA. The CDR3 covers 13 residues. CDR3 coding DNA: TGCAGCGTTTCAGCGGGGGGTGCAGATACGCAGTATTTT. This sequence encodes CSVSAGGADTQYF.

In DNA form, the CDR3 reads TGTGCCAGTAGTTGGCTCCCGGGACAGGACAAAAGCTCTGGGGCCAACGTCCTGACTTTC. This encodes CASSWLPGQDKSSGANVLTF. The V and J genes are TRBV19 and TRBJ2-6; 8 bases line up with TRBD1. V dropped 5 bases and J dropped 0; count of bases not matched to a gene: 15. Per the germline V gene, CDR1 is LNHDA and CDR2 is SQIVND (reference sequence). This CDR3 comprises 20 residues.

The chain links TRBV27 to TRBJ2-7; D gene unclear. Germline V gene lookup returns CDR1 MNHEY and CDR2 SMNVEV (reference sequence). Trimming removed 5 bases at V and 2 bases at J, with 19 bases between. CDR3 length equals 16 residues. The CDR3 nucleotides are TGTGCCAGCAGTCCCTCCCTAGGTGACGCCCCCTACGAGCAGTACTTC. Protein: CASSPSLGDAPYEQYF.

The gene calls are TRBV4-3 and TRBJ2-1; D uncertain. CDR1 and CDR2 from the germline V gene are LGHNA and YSLEER. This CDR3 contains 13 residues. With 2 bases removed from V and 7 bases from J, the gap between germline ends came to 9 bases. The CDR3 bases are TGCGCCAGCAGCCAACAAACGAGAAATGAGCAGTTCTTC. The encoded protein is CASSQQTRNEQFF.

V usage is TRBV7-6 and J usage is TRBJ2-5; D gene ambiguous. Germline V gene lookup returns CDR1 SGHVS and CDR2 FNYEAQ. The CDR3 loop spans 13 amino acids. The V gene lost 1 base and the J gene lost 0 bases, with 3 bases spanning the gap. The CDR3 is CASSLGDQETQYF. The CDR3 DNA follows: TGTGCCAGCAGCTTAGGAGACCAAGAGACCCAGTACTTC.

Concerning this clone itself: Other DNA sequences in the sample encode the same CDR3. V gene TRBV6-6 combines with J gene TRBJ2-4; no reliable D call. The CDR3 length is 16 residues. V lost 5 bases and J lost 0, with 14 bases in between. Per germline, CDR1 MNHNY and CDR2 SVGAGI (reference sequence). The CDR3 DNA follows: TGTGCCAGCAGTCGTCAAGGGTCCGGAGCCAAAAACATTCAGTACTTC. The encoded protein is CASSRQGSGAKNIQYF.